This TCR beta chain was observed in a study of molecular identifiers for immune sequencing clone quantification. Study results and caveats: In naive cells, clones above 20 RNA copies held under 1% of molecules, whereas in effector cells they held over 98%.

This clonotype came up many times. Its antigen is currently unknown. Previously described methods with listed TCR primers produced the bulk TCR libraries. Each CDR3 protein gets one entry after TCRdb re-called the PCR reads with MiXCR. The sample lists 60,000 to 80,000 distinct CDR3 sequences, around 20% seen once, with 1.5% to 1.9% in the top ten. CDR1 LGHDT and CDR2 YNNKEL come from the germline V gene (reference sequence). This CDR3 region has 17 residues. Trimming pared 1 base from V and 2 bases from J, leaving 16 bases between. The chain joins TRBV3-1 to TRBJ2-3; D gene unclear. Source material: naive CD8+ T cells from blood, with Jurkat cell RNA spiked in. The subset denotes: FACS-sorted CD8+CD4-CCR7+CD45RA+ naive T cells. The source is a human donor in good health. Some libraries in this study had Jurkat cell RNA spiked in. DNA for the CDR3: TGTGCCAGCAGCCAAGGGTTGTTCGGGCTAATCACAGATACGCAGTATTTT. Amino acid sequence: CASSQGLFGLITDTQYF.